This TCR beta chain was profiled in a study of blood T cell repertoires in COVID-19. The wider study: T cells, B-cell-depleted T cells, or PBMCs supplied cDNA or gDNA.

Using immunoSEQ multiplex PCR, the repertoire was profiled, and TCRdb retains in-frame clones only, with some absent. The sample holds some 170,000 clones, approximately 89% seen once. Cohorts were assigned according to the clinical history that participants reported. Germline V lookup: CDR1 SGHAT, CDR2 FQNNGV. This CDR3 comprises 15 residues. The ends lost 4 bases at V and 8 bases at J; junction bases unmatched: 5. The clonotype originates from a man aged 40-50 years who had recovered from COVID-19. Sequencing used PBMCs or T cells enriched from blood (not recorded which). The chain is built from TRBV11-2 and TRBJ1-6; 10 positions agree with TRBD1. CDR3 sequence reads: CASSSGTGVHSPLHF. DNA for the CDR3: TGTGCCAGCAGCTCCGGGACAGGGGTGCATTCACCCCTCCACTTT.